A single sample gave rise to the 7 T cell receptor beta chains below, sequenced in a study of CD8 T cells in ankylosing spondylitis. Points from the study as a whole: Seemingly characteristic of ankylosing spondylitis blood was a TCR beta motif consisting of about 8 highly homologous variants.

The antigens for these receptors are not known. TCRdb recomputed calls from the 5' RACE reads with MiXCR, one row per CDR3 protein. The sample records about 450,000 distinct CDR3 sequences, roughly 25% being singletons. Sequencing was performed on blood, either unsorted or a sorted T cell fraction (not recorded which). The origin of the receptors is a male donor with ankylosing spondylitis.

The chain carries TRBV10-3 and TRBJ1-2, with D unresolved. V gave up 4 bases and J gave up 2 bases, with 11 bases separating them. CDR1 is ENHRY, CDR2 SYGVKD, per germline. This CDR3 has 14 amino acids. This CDR3 is CAISGTTLNYGYTF. The CDR3 nucleotides are TGTGCCATCAGTGGGACTACTTTGAACTATGGCTACACCTTC.

This clonotype was seen only a few times. CDR3 in amino acids: CASSYDSGYNSPLHF. DNA for the CDR3: TGTGCCAGCAGTTACGACAGCGGATATAATTCACCCCTCCACTTT. This rearrangement joins TRBV6-2 or TRBV6-3 to TRBJ1-6, with a tentative D call TRBD1 (5 bases). The CDR3 is 15 residues long. Trimming shortened V by 2 bases and J by 4 bases, and 9 bases separated the two germline ends. In germline, CDR1 is MNHEY, CDR2 SVGEGT.

This chain connects TRBV2 to TRBJ1-1; TRBD1 matches at 8 bases. The CDR3 has 14 amino acids. Germline trimming cut 6 bases from V and 6 bases from J; bases unmatched to any gene: 9. Per germline, CDR1 SNHLY and CDR2 FYNNEI. CDR3 protein: CASRDRGGLSEAFF. As DNA, the CDR3 is TGTGCCAGCAGAGACAGGGGAGGTTTATCTGAAGCTTTCTTT.

As for this clonotype: At one of its ends the junction is not consistent with the germline gene, which may arise from a read error. The genes are TRBV10-2 and TRBJ2-1; 7 bases are shared with TRBD1. Germline V lookup: CDR1 WSHSY, CDR2 SAAADI. This CDR3 is built from 14 residues. CDR3 nucleotides: TGCACCAGCCGAATCCGGGACAGTTACAATGAGCAGTTCTTC. Amino acid sequence: CTSRIRDSYNEQFF.

This clonotype was picked up one time. The chain recombines TRBV20-1 with TRBJ2-1; 9 positions match TRBD1. V shed 2 bases, J shed 12 bases, and the junction held 14 bases outside the gene matches. Germline CDR1 is DFQATT and CDR2 is SNEGSKA (reference sequence). This CDR3 is built from 15 residues. CDR3 region: CSARKGQGVRELQFF. CDR3 DNA sequence: TGCAGTGCTAGAAAGGGACAGGGAGTGCGGGAGCTGCAGTTCTTC.

The rearrangement uses TRBV11-2 and TRBJ2-5, with D uncertain. V shed 0 bases and J shed 5 bases, with 10 bases lying between them. The CDR3 runs 14 residues. The V gene's germline CDR1 is SGHAT and CDR2 FQNNGV. CDR3 amino acids: CASSLDRWLETQYF. CDR3 coding DNA: TGTGCCAGCAGCTTAGACAGATGGTTGGAGACCCAGTACTTC.

The chain couples TRBV2 to TRBJ2-7; D is perhaps TRBD1 or TRBD2 (5 bases each). Germline V CDR1 and CDR2: SNHLY, FYNNEI. The CDR3 consists of 13 residues. Trimming cost V 10 bases and J 3 bases, with 16 bases left between them. DNA for the CDR3: TGTGCCACTACCGGGGCAGGTATCTACGAGCAGTACTTC. Translating it yields CATTGAGIYEQYF.